Following are 17 T cell receptor beta chains from one sample sequenced in a study of T cell repertoires in cytomegalovirus infection. Their specific antigens are unknown. TCRdb passed the reads through MiXCR, listing each CDR3 protein once. Of about 770,000 distinct CDR3 sequences detected, about 29% appear once; the ten largest clones hold 13%. The sequenced sample was cultured CD8+ T cells from PBMCs, obtained from culture after CMV antigen stimulation. These TCRs come from a human donor in good health (CMV status not recorded). Some clones in this sample may be carry-over from other donors' samples.

The rearrangement uses TRBV4-3 and TRBJ2-3; tentative D call: TRBD2 (7 bases). In germline, CDR1 is LGHNA, CDR2 YSLEER. This CDR3 spans 16 amino acids. V lost 3 bases to trimming and J lost 2 bases, with 15 bases between them. The CDR3 sequence: CASSQSEGGATDTQYF. CDR3 DNA: TGCGCCAGCAGCCAGTCGGAGGGGGGGGCCACAGATACGCAGTATTTT.

The J gene is TRBJ1-2, the V gene TRBV12-3 or TRBV12-4, with a weak D call TRBD1 (6 bases). With 7 bases removed from V and 5 bases from J, the gap between germline ends came to 8 bases. The CDR3 spans 11 residues. CDR3 nucleotides: TGTGCCAGCATCGGACAGTATGGCTACACCTTC. It encodes CASIGQYGYTF.

This chain connects TRBV6-6 to TRBJ1-2, with TRBD1 as a possible D gene (5 bases). CDR3 length: 14 residues. V shed 7 bases and J shed 4 bases, with 16 bases lying between them. The germline gives CDR1 MNHNY, CDR2 SVGAGI (reference sequence). The CDR3 sequence: CASTLGGALYGYTF. The CDR3 nucleotides read TGTGCCAGCACCCTCGGAGGGGCCCTCTATGGCTACACCTTC.

This chain uses TRBV7-8 with TRBJ2-7; maybe TRBD1 (6 bases). V shed 8 bases and J shed 6 bases, with 14 bases lying between them. CDR3 length: 12 amino acids. From germline, CDR1 is SGHVS and CDR2 FQNEAQ. CDR3 nucleotides: TGTGCCAGCCGACCGAACAGGGTCGAGCAGTACTTC. It is translated as CASRPNRVEQYF.

The V call is TRBV6-1, the J call TRBJ1-2; D possibly corresponds to TRBD1 (6 bases). This CDR3 is 16 amino acids long. V was trimmed by 3 bases and J by 5 bases, leaving 19 bases between them. Germline V lookup: CDR1 MNHNS, CDR2 SASEGT. For the CDR3, the DNA is TGTGCCAGCAGTGACCCCCGACAGGTGCCGAGGTATGGCTACACCTTC. Its translation is CASSDPRQVPRYGYTF.

A few counts support this clonotype. The rearrangement uses TRBV20-1 and TRBJ2-4, with TRBD2 matching 7 bases. The junction had 8 bases not matched to a gene; V was cut back by 0 bases and J by 0 bases. Germline V gives CDR1 DFQATT, CDR2 SNEGSKA (reference sequence). This CDR3 contains 17 residues. The CDR3: CSAREVGGSLAKNIQYF. The CDR3 nucleotides read TGCAGTGCTAGAGAGGTCGGGGGGTCCCTAGCCAAAAACATTCAGTACTTC.

This chain joins TRBV7-2 and TRBJ1-1; 7 nucleotides agree with TRBD1. Germline V gives CDR1 SGHTA, CDR2 FQGNSA. V dropped 3 bases and J dropped 7; count of bases not matched to a gene: 2. The CDR3 consists of 12 residues. The CDR3 protein is CASSFTGVEAFF. The CDR3 DNA follows: TGTGCCAGCAGCTTTACAGGGGTTGAAGCTTTCTTT.

The chain combines TRBV6-6 with TRBJ2-1; D unclear. The V gene lost 10 bases and the J gene lost 6 bases, with 13 bases spanning the gap. The germline gives CDR1 MNHNY, CDR2 SVGAGI (reference sequence). The CDR3 loop spans 12 amino acids. CDR3 loop: CATEPGRNEQFF. The CDR3 region has the DNA TGTGCCACCGAACCCGGGCGCAATGAGCAGTTCTTC.

The chain links TRBV7-9 to TRBJ1-3; D might be TRBD1 (5 bases). The CDR3 runs to 19 residues. Per germline, CDR1 SEHNR and CDR2 FQNEAQ (reference sequence). V was clipped by 3 bases and J by 0 bases, with 21 bases between them. The CDR3 protein is CASSFLRGLRDSSGNTIYF. The CDR3 nucleotides read TGTGCCAGCAGCTTTCTAAGGGGACTAAGGGATTCCTCTGGAAACACCATATATTTT.

This clonotype was detected a few times. The rearrangement links TRBV25-1 to TRBJ1-1; D not resolved. The CDR3 extends over 17 amino acids. V was pared by 6 bases and J by 1 base, with 21 bases between. From germline, CDR1 is MGHDK and CDR2 SYGVNS. The CDR3 DNA sequence: TGTGCCAGCAGCCCCCGAGCGTCCGAAGGGAAGAACACTGAAGCTTTCTTT. Encoded protein: CASSPRASEGKNTEAFF.

The chain recombines TRBV15 with TRBJ1-2; D may be TRBD1 (5 bases). CDR3 length: 15 residues. CDR1 and CDR2 (germline): LNHNV, YYDKDF (reference sequence). V lost 2 bases to trimming and J lost 4 bases, with 14 bases between them. CDR3 bases: TGTGCCACCAGCAGACCTTTAGAGGACATCTATGGCTACACCTTC. The encoded protein is CATSRPLEDIYGYTF.

In this sample, this clonotype turned up a few times. The CDR3 reads CASSKTSGGGDEQFF. DNA for the CDR3: TGTGCCAGCAGCAAAACTAGCGGGGGGGGGGATGAGCAGTTCTTC. V gene TRBV2 combines with J gene TRBJ2-1, with TRBD2 matching 13 bases. The CDR3 spans 15 residues. J gave up 8 bases and V 6 bases, and 7 bases lay outside the gene matches. The germline V gene has CDR1 SNHLY and CDR2 FYNNEI.

At least ten counts were recorded for this clonotype. V gene TRBV6-1 combines with J gene TRBJ1-4; no clear D. CDR3 length equals 16 residues. CDR1 and CDR2 from the germline V gene are MNHNS and SASEGT. The V and J ends lost 3 bases and 0 bases respectively, with 11 bases between them. In DNA, the CDR3 is TGTGCCAGCAGTGATGCGGCCGGGACAACTAATGAAAAACTGTTTTTT. Translating it yields CASSDAAGTTNEKLFF.

There are a few counts of this clonotype. J is TRBJ2-5 and V is TRBV6-1; D is uncertain. There are 11 residues in the CDR3. CDR1 and CDR2 (germline): MNHNS, SASEGT. The germline V and J ends were trimmed by 10 bases and 4 bases, with 10 bases remaining between them. For the CDR3, the DNA is TGTGCCACCCTTTTAGCAGAGACCCAGTACTTC. This sequence encodes CATLLAETQYF.

This clonotype appeared a few times. The chain uses TRBV4-1 and TRBJ2-1, with TRBD1 matching over 7 bases. V was pared by 1 base and J by 8 bases, with 11 bases of the junction left unmatched. The germline gives CDR1 MGHRA, CDR2 YSYEKL. The CDR3 runs to 16 residues. CDR3 region: CASSQVRGPAGDEQFF. The CDR3 DNA follows: TGCGCCAGCAGCCAAGTGAGGGGGCCCGCGGGCGATGAGCAGTTCTTC.

This clonotype was observed a handful of times. V and J are TRBV7-9 and TRBJ2-7, with D perhaps assigned TRBD1 or TRBD2 (5 bases each). The germline V gene encodes CDR1 SEHNR and CDR2 FQNEAQ (reference sequence). The CDR3 consists of 14 residues. Deletions cut 6 bases from V and 0 bases from J, with 12 bases between. CDR3 coding DNA: TGTGCCAGCAGACGGGACGGCTACTCCTACGAGCAGTACTTC. This gives the protein CASRRDGYSYEQYF.

The V gene is TRBV5-4, the J gene TRBJ1-1, with 11 bases aligning to TRBD1. The CDR3 sequence is 15 residues long. J lost 3 bases, V lost 7 bases, and 8 bases had no gene match. The germline CDR1 and CDR2 sequences are SGHNT and YYREEE (reference sequence). CDR3 residues: CASVVWGQGDTEAFF. CDR3 coding DNA: TGTGCCAGCGTTGTTTGGGGACAGGGGGACACTGAAGCTTTCTTT. The full variable domain, completed using reference TRBV5-4 and TRBJ1-1, is ETGVTQSPTHLIKTRGQQVTLRCSSQSGHNTVSWYQQALGQGPQFIFQYYREEENGRGNFPPRFSGLQFPNYSSELNVNALELDDSALYLCASVVWGQGDTEAFFGQGTRLTVV.